This T cell receptor beta chain derives from a study of blood T cell repertoires in COVID-19 (TCRdb year 2020). In terms of the full investigation: Samples from collaborators originated in the United States, Italy and Spain and spanned both the acute and convalescent phases of COVID-19. The prospective study material was composed of cDNA or gDNA derived from T cells, B-cell-depleted T cells, or PBMCs. The dataset comprised deeply sampled blood TCRbeta repertoires from subjects exposed to, actively infected with, or recovered from COVID-19. A freely available public database, intended as a resource for researchers studying the immune response to SARS-CoV-2, is where the repertoires were released. Samples came from the ongoing ImmuneRACE study (first 160 participants) plus 1,254 subjects from 6 global collaborators. The sample metadata nearly always contained a de-identified subject ID, COVID-19 status, age in years and sex. Where available, HLA class I and class II types were taken from metadata supplied by the sample provider and were not determined by assay-based typing. General conclusions and limits of the study: The quantity of clinical and demographic metadata differed by source and by participant and was supplied without curation.

Each collaborating institution followed its own protocols to collect whole blood in K2EDTA tubes. For TCRbeta analysis, collaborators shipped samples in one of three forms: frozen whole blood, isolated PBMCs, or DNA extracted from either of those sample types. The immunoSEQ Assay, a bias-controlled multiplex PCR, was used to amplify TCRbeta CDR3 regions from genomic DNA. Per the authors' processing: The number of nucleated cells in each sample was estimated by amplification of reference gene primers within the assay. To quantify the absolute abundance of each unique TCRbeta CDR3 rearrangement, sequence reads were collapsed and filtered. For each sample, productive Simpson clonality was calculated as the square root of Simpson's diversity index across productive rearrangements. The clones in this table, taken by TCRdb from immuneACCESS, are in-frame only. Not every clone is retained; where verified, under half of the shortfall comes from an unresolved V gene, and the cause of the rest is unknown. Clone size and the V and J calls come from that table; the DNA yielded D and trimming. Across this sample there are over 150,000 clones, with 80% to 85% seen only once. The leading ten clones occupy approximately 14% of the sample.

The germline V gene supplies CDR1 MGHDK and CDR2 SYGVNS. The CDR3 spans 15 residues, from the cysteine through the phenylalanine. Left in the record is the CDR3 DNA by itself, 45 bases read in frame from the first base. V ends up 2 bases short and J 4 bases short, with an unmatched junction base count of 4. On this clone itself: The antigen this receptor binds is unknown. Base qualities were left out, and no much larger clone turns up one base away.

Recombination connected TRBV25-1 to TRBJ2-1; TRBD2 agrees with 8 junctional bases. Source material: peripheral blood. This receptor was identified in a man younger than 35 with active or convalescent COVID-19. The DNA sequence is TGTGCCAGCAGTGAACCGATAGCGGGGTACAATGAGCAGTTCTTC. Translated, it gives CASSEPIAGYNEQFF.